Presented here are 27 T cell receptor beta chains from one specimen sequenced in a study of TIL therapy for anti-PD-1-resistant metastatic lung cancer. The libraries were made with immunoSEQ v3. The data were produced by immunoSEQ multiplex PCR, yet TCRdb's version contains in-frame clones alone and is incomplete. The table shows 55,000 or so clones, with over 75% occurring only once. Time point defined: pre-treatment sample, taken before nivolumab and TIL therapy. The material sequenced was blood, taken at baseline. The receptors were gathered from a person aged 25 to 80 with non-small cell lung cancer.

This clone was seen a single time. CDR3 in amino acids: CASSLTMGSDTQYF. The DNA for the CDR3 is TGTGCCAGCAGCCTTACTATGGGTTCAGATACGCAGTATTTT. The rearrangement uses TRBV7-2 and TRBJ2-3; D is uncertain. In germline, CDR1 is SGHTA, CDR2 FQGNSA. The CDR3 spans 14 residues. The ends were cut back, 5 bases at V and 4 bases at J, with 13 bases in the middle.

This chain links TRBV18 with TRBJ1-1; the match to TRBD1 covers 7 bases. V dropped 0 bases and J dropped 8; count of bases not matched to a gene: 6. This CDR3 comprises 14 residues. The V gene's germline CDR1 is KGHSH and CDR2 LQKENI. The DNA for the CDR3 is TGTGCCAGCTCACCACCGACAGGGTTCCCAGAAGCTTTCTTT. Translated: CASSPPTGFPEAFF.

The rearrangement uses TRBV5-1 and TRBJ2-1, with 11 bases fitting TRBD2. V lost 3 bases, J lost 8 bases, and 7 bases stayed unmatched. The CDR3 length is 15 residues. Germline V lookup: CDR1 SGHRS, CDR2 YFSETQ. The chain's CDR3 is CASSSGTSGGDEQFF. CDR3 DNA: TGCGCCAGCAGCTCCGGGACTAGCGGAGGGGATGAGCAGTTCTTC.

The chain carries TRBV28 and TRBJ2-5, with 11 nucleotides matching TRBD1. CDR1 is MDHEN, CDR2 SYDVKM, per germline. The CDR3 has 14 amino acids. V shed 7 bases and J 5 bases; nucleotides not matched to a gene: 6. The CDR3 DNA sequence: TGTGCCAGCACTCCCGGGACAGGGGGGGAGACCCAGTACTTC. This gives the protein CASTPGTGGETQYF.

V gene TRBV5-8 combines with J gene TRBJ1-5; D perhaps matches TRBD1 (5 bases). The CDR3 runs to 14 residues. V was clipped by 4 bases and J by 2 bases, with 10 bases between them. The V gene's germline CDR1 is SGHTS and CDR2 YDEGEE. CDR3 sequence reads: CASSPGGGNQPQHF. The CDR3 DNA sequence: TGTGCCAGCAGCCCGGGGGGGGGCAATCAGCCCCAGCATTTT.

This clone was seen only once. The chain couples TRBV4-1 to TRBJ2-1, with unresolved D. The germline V gene has CDR1 MGHRA and CDR2 YSYEKL. Trimming cost V 0 bases and J 8 bases, with 17 bases left between them. The CDR3 length is 16 residues. This CDR3 reads CASSQDVDGLSDEQFF. CDR3 in DNA: TGCGCCAGCAGCCAAGATGTCGACGGGCTGAGTGATGAGCAGTTCTTC.

This clone was picked up a small number of times. The sample contains more than one DNA sequence encoding this CDR3. This chain uses TRBV4-2 with TRBJ2-7, with 13 nucleotides matching TRBD2. This CDR3 spans 16 amino acids. Germline-derived CDR1 and CDR2 are LGHNA and YNFKEQ. V lost 1 base, J lost 2 bases, and 2 bases stayed unmatched. The CDR3 DNA follows: TGTGCCAGCAGCCAAGTTGGACTAGCGGGAGCCTACGAGCAGTACTTC. Encoded protein: CASSQVGLAGAYEQYF.

V gene TRBV6-5 combines with J gene TRBJ2-7; TRBD1 might be the D (5 bases). CDR1 and CDR2 (germline): MNHEY, SVGAGI. The V end was cut by 7 bases, the J end by 3 bases, with 13 bases between. The CDR3 extends over 13 amino acids. CDR3 coding DNA: TGTGCCAGCACCCCGGCTAGGGGCTACGAGCAGTACTTC. Protein product: CASTPARGYEQYF.

The chain combines TRBV7-2 with TRBJ2-1; TRBD2 matches at 8 bases. V lost 2 bases and J lost 6; bases outside the gene matches: 9. The germline gives CDR1 SGHTA, CDR2 FQGNSA. This CDR3 contains 16 residues. CDR3 residues: CASSLNRLAPINEQFF. CDR3 coding DNA: TGTGCCAGCAGCTTAAACCGACTAGCGCCGATCAATGAGCAGTTCTTC.

The CDR3 nucleotides are TGCGCCAGCAGTCAATCTTCAAAGGCTTTCTTT. Encoded protein: CASSQSSKAFF. The gene calls are TRBV23-1 and TRBJ1-1; D ambiguous. TRBV23-1 is assigned to the ORF class and has an uncertain function. This CDR3 spans 11 amino acids. Trimming took 0 bases from V and 11 from J, leaving 7 bases between them.

This clone was seen more than once but under ten times. V gene TRBV18 combines with J gene TRBJ2-2; 11 nucleotides line up with TRBD2. The V gene end was trimmed by 1 base and the J gene end by 5 bases; junction bases not matched to a gene: 6. The CDR3 extends over 17 amino acids. Germline CDR1 is KGHSH and CDR2 is LQKENI. CDR3 protein: CASSPRSGRASTGELFF. The DNA of the CDR3 is TGTGCCAGCTCACCACGTAGCGGGAGGGCCTCAACCGGGGAGCTGTTTTTT.

This rearrangement joins TRBV5-4 to TRBJ2-3, with D perhaps given as TRBD1 or TRBD2 (5 bases each). Germline values: CDR1 SGHNT, CDR2 YYREEE (reference sequence). This CDR3 is built from 14 residues. V lost 4 bases, J lost 6 bases, and 15 bases lay in between. The DNA of the CDR3 is TGTGCCAGCAGCGGTCAACCGGGGCGCGATACGCAGTATTTT. Its protein product is CASSGQPGRDTQYF.

The rearrangement uses TRBV30 and TRBJ1-5; D remains unclear. This CDR3 has 14 amino acids. Germline V gene sequence: CDR1 GTSNPN, CDR2 SVGIG (reference sequence). The germline V and J ends were trimmed by 1 base and 4 bases, with 11 bases remaining between them. CDR3 residues: CAWSGVLGNQPQHF. CDR3 in DNA: TGTGCCTGGAGTGGAGTTCTGGGGAATCAGCCCCAGCATTTT.

This chain uses TRBV11-2 with TRBJ2-5; TRBD1 matches 8 bases. Looked up from germline, CDR1 is SGHAT and CDR2 is FQNNGV. This CDR3 has 15 residues. After removal of 5 bases from V and 4 bases from J, the junction contained 9 bases not matched to a gene. CDR3 in amino acids: CASSPGQDGGETQYF. The CDR3 DNA sequence: TGTGCCAGCAGCCCGGGACAGGATGGCGGAGAGACCCAGTACTTC.

The rearrangement uses TRBV28 and TRBJ1-1; no reliable D call. V lost 1 base and J 11 bases, leaving 11 bases between the germline ends. The CDR3 spans 12 residues. Germline lookup yields CDR1 MDHEN and CDR2 SYDVKM. This chain's CDR3 is CASSLSTGMAFF. The CDR3 nucleotides read TGTGCCAGCAGTTTATCCACCGGGATGGCTTTCTTT.

J is TRBJ2-1 and V is TRBV10-2; D is possibly TRBD1 or TRBD2 (5 bases each). The CDR3 extends over 13 amino acids. Looked up from germline, CDR1 is WSHSY and CDR2 is SAAADI. V lost 4 bases to trimming and J lost 7 bases, with 11 bases between them. The DNA for the CDR3 is TGCGCCAGCAGTGTCTCGGGACGGAATGAGCAGTTCTTC. This sequence encodes CASSVSGRNEQFF.

The chain couples TRBV4-1 to TRBJ1-2; no reliable D call. V dropped 3 bases and J dropped 4 bases, with 21 bases sitting between them. Germline V gives CDR1 MGHRA, CDR2 YSYEKL. The length of the CDR3 is 17 residues. CDR3: CASSQRILDTVVYGYTF. CDR3 in DNA: TGCGCCAGCAGCCAGAGGATCCTCGACACGGTCGTCTATGGCTACACCTTC.

The sample holds a few counts of this clone. V gene TRBV7-9 combines with J gene TRBJ2-3; D is uncertain. CDR1 and CDR2 from the germline V gene are SEHNR and FQNEAQ (reference sequence). Between the trimmed V and J ends, which lost 5 bases and 2 bases, there was a span of 11 bases. This CDR3 has 14 amino acids. The CDR3 loop reads CASSPPHITDTQYF. The CDR3 DNA reads TGTGCCAGCAGCCCACCTCACATCACAGATACGCAGTATTTT.

CDR3 coding DNA: TGTGCCAGCAGCTATCGAACCACCCAGTACTTC. Protein: CASSYRTTQYF. The chain is built from TRBV28 and TRBJ2-5; D is ambiguous. From germline, CDR1 is MDHEN and CDR2 SYDVKM. The CDR3 is 11 residues long. V shed 6 bases and J shed 8 bases, with 10 bases lying between them. Drawing the rest from reference TRBV28 and TRBJ2-5, the complete variable domain is DVKVTQSSRYLVKRTGEKVFLECVQDMDHENMFWYRQDPGLGLRLIYFSYDVKMKEKGDIPEGYSVSREKKERFSLILESASTNQTSMYLCASSYRTTQYFGPGTRLLVL.

The chain's CDR3 is CASSLLTGTEPYEQYF. CDR3 sequence (DNA): TGCGCCAGCAGCCTACTAACCGGGACCGAGCCCTACGAGCAGTACTTC. The chain recombines TRBV4-1 with TRBJ2-7; D tentatively reads TRBD1 or TRBD2 (5 bases each). The CDR3 consists of 16 residues. The V gene's germline CDR1 is MGHRA and CDR2 YSYEKL. V was cut by 4 bases and J by 2 bases, with 18 bases left in between.

V gene TRBV30 combines with J gene TRBJ1-5; 8 nucleotides line up with TRBD1. CDR3 length: 13 amino acids. V lost 5 bases and J lost 4; bases outside the gene matches: 4. CDR1 and CDR2 from the germline V gene are GTSNPN and SVGIG (reference sequence). The CDR3 is CAWDTGGNQPQHF. CDR3 nucleotides: TGTGCCTGGGATACAGGGGGTAATCAGCCCCAGCATTTT.

The rearrangement uses TRBV7-9 and TRBJ2-7, with 9 bases matching TRBD1. The CDR3 loop spans 14 amino acids. Germline-derived CDR1 and CDR2 are SEHNR and FQNEAQ (reference sequence). The ends lost 7 bases at V and 6 bases at J; junction bases unmatched: 10. CDR3 nucleotide sequence: TGTGCCAGCACTCCGGGACAGGGACTCCCCGAGCAGTACTTC. Its translation: CASTPGQGLPEQYF.

This clone came up once. This chain uses TRBV7-9 with TRBJ2-3, with D tentatively TRBD1 or TRBD2 (5 bases each). V was trimmed by 11 bases and J by 2 bases, leaving 14 bases between them. This CDR3 comprises 13 residues. Germline V gene sequence: CDR1 SEHNR, CDR2 FQNEAQ (reference sequence). The CDR3 DNA reads TGTGCCTCGGGGCAGCCTATCACAGATACGCAGTATTTT. This gives the protein CASGQPITDTQYF. The whole variable domain, remainder taken from reference TRBV7-9 and TRBJ2-3, is DTGVSQNPRHKITKRGQNVTFRCDPISEHNRLYWYRQTLGQGPEFLTYFQNEAQLEKSRLLSDRFSAERPKGSFSTLEIQRTEQGDSAMYLCASGQPITDTQYFGPGTRLTVL.

This chain joins TRBV4-1 and TRBJ2-1; D is perhaps TRBD1 or TRBD2 (5 bases each). The CDR3 length is 18 residues. The germline V and J ends were trimmed by 1 base and 7 bases, with 23 bases remaining between them. Germline V gives CDR1 MGHRA, CDR2 YSYEKL. CDR3 in DNA: TGCGCCAGCAGCCAAGCGGGACCTTCGGGACCGCGCGGGAATGAGCAGTTCTTC. As protein: CASSQAGPSGPRGNEQFF.

The chain recombines TRBV28 with TRBJ2-7, with TRBD1 identical over 8 bases. CDR3 size: 13 residues. J gave up 7 bases and V 5 bases, and 7 bases lay outside the gene matches. Germline loops: CDR1 MDHEN, CDR2 SYDVKM. The CDR3 here is CASSNPGTGEQYF. In DNA, the CDR3 is TGTGCCAGCAGTAACCCCGGGACAGGTGAGCAGTACTTC.

A few counts support this clone. V usage is TRBV15 and J usage is TRBJ2-2; D may be TRBD1 (5 bases). CDR3 size: 14 residues. The V gene lost 0 bases and the J gene lost 13 bases, with 15 bases spanning the gap. CDR1 LNHNV and CDR2 YYDKDF come from the germline V gene (reference sequence). The CDR3 sequence is CATSRDRARVGLFF. The CDR3 DNA sequence: TGTGCCACCAGCAGAGATCGTGCCAGGGTAGGGCTGTTTTTT.

The chain joins TRBV15 to TRBJ2-1, with 10 nucleotides matching TRBD1. V shed 1 base, J shed 6 bases, and the junction held 3 bases outside the gene matches. This CDR3 contains 15 residues. CDR1 is LNHNV and CDR2 is YYDKDF in the germline V gene (reference sequence). CDR3 loop: CATSRAGTGVNEQFF. DNA for the CDR3: TGTGCCACCAGCAGAGCGGGGACAGGGGTCAATGAGCAGTTCTTC.